The T cell receptor beta chain described here comes from a study of T cell repertoires in cytomegalovirus infection. Study at large: CMV epitopes that were recently identified and HLA-C-restricted were used alongside well-studied HLA-B-restricted ones. It can be stated that public TCR beta signatures indicated CMV infection as well as a matching HLA type. Whole-study results and caveats: Cumulative public TCR beta family frequency identified carriers of CMV plus the relevant HLA. The ex vivo response was dominated by HLA-C-restricted CMV-specific TCR beta clonotypes.

Comments on this clonotype: Its antigen remains unidentified. A much larger clonotype is one base distant, so this may be a read error.

In TCRdb, the reads were re-called with MiXCR into one record per CDR3 protein. The sample carries approximately 1,000,000 distinct CDR3 sequences, around 29% recorded once. The CDR3 loop spans 12 amino acids. The germline CDR1 and CDR2 sequences are SGHVS and FNYEAQ. The J gene is TRBJ1-5, the V gene TRBV7-6; D not certain. This receptor was obtained from a human donor in good health (CMV status not recorded). Some clones in this sample may be carry-over from other donors' samples. The source was cultured CD8+ T cells from PBMCs, collected from culture after CMV antigen stimulation. DNA of the CDR3: TGTGTCAGCAGCTTTAAAAATCAGCCCCAGCATTTT. Translation: CVSSFKNQPQHF.